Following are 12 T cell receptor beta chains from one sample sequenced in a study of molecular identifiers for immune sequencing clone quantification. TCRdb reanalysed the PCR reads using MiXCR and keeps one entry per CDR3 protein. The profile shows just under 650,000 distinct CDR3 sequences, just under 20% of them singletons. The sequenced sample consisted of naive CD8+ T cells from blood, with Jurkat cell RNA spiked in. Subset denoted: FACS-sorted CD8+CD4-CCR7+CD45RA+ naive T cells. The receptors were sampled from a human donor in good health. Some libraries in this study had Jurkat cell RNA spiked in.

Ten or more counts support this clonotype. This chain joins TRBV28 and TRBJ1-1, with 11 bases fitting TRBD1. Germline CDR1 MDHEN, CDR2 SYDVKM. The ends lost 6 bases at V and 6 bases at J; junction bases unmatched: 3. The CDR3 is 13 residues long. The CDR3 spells CASRDRGLPEAFF. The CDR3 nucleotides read TGTGCCAGCAGGGACAGGGGGCTGCCTGAAGCTTTCTTT.

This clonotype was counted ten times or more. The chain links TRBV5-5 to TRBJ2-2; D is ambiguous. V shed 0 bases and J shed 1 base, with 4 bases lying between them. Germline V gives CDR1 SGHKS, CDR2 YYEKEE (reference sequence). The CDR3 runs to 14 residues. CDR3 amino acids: CASSLDWNTGELFF. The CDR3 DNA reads TGTGCCAGCAGCTTGGACTGGAACACCGGGGAGCTGTTTTTT.

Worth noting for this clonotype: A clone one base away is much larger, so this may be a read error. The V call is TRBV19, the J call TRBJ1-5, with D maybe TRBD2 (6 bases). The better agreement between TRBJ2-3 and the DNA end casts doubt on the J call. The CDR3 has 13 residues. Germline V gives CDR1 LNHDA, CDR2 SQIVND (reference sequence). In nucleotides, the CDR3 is TGTGCCACCCGGGACGCCGGGAGTCAGCCCCAGTATTTT. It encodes CATRDAGSQPQYF.

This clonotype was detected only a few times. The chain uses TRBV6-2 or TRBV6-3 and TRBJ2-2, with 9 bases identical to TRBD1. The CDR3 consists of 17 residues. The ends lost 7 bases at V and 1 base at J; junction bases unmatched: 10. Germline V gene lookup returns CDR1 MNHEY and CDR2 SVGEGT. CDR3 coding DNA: TGTGCCAGCACCCTAAGCCCGGACAGGGGGAACACCGGGGAGCTGTTTTTT. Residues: CASTLSPDRGNTGELFF.

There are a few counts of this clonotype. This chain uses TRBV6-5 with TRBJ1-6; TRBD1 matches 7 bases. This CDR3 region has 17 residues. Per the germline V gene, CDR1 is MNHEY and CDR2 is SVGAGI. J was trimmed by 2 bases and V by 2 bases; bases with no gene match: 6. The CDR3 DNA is TGTGCCAGCAGTTACGGAGCAGGGGGTACCTATAATTCACCCCTCCACTTT. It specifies CASSYGAGGTYNSPLHF.

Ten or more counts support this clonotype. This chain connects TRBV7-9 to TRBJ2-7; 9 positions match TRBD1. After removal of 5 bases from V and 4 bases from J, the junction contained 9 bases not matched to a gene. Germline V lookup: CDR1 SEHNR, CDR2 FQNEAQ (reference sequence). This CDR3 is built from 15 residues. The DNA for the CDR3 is TGTGCCAGCAGCCCCAGGACAGGGGAAGGGTACGAGCAGTACTTC. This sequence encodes CASSPRTGEGYEQYF.

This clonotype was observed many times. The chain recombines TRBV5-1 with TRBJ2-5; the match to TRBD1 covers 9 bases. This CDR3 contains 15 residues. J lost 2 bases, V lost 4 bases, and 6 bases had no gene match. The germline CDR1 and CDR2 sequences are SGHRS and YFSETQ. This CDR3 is CASSVEGQGQETQYF. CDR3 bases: TGCGCCAGCAGCGTGGAAGGACAGGGGCAAGAGACCCAGTACTTC.

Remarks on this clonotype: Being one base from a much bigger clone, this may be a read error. This CDR3 reads CASSSQGAGYF. Here the CDR3 DNA reads TGTGCCAGCAGTTCACAGGGGGCGGGGTACTTC. The chain couples TRBV12-3 or TRBV12-4 to TRBJ2-5, with TRBD1 matching 9 bases. The CDR3 consists of 11 residues. V gave up 4 bases and J gave up 13 bases; unmatched junction bases: 4.

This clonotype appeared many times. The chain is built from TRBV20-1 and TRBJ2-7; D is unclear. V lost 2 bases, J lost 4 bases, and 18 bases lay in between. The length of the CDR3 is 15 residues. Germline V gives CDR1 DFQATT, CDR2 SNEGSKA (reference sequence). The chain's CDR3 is CSARLKPAPNYEQYF. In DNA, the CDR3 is TGCAGTGCTAGACTCAAGCCCGCGCCGAATTACGAGCAGTACTTC.

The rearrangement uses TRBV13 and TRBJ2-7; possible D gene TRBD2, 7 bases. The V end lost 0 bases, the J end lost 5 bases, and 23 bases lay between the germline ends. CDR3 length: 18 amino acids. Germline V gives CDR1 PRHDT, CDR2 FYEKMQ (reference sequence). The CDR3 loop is CASSLGLKGGAFGDEQYF. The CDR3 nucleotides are TGTGCCAGCAGCTTAGGCCTAAAGGGGGGGGCCTTCGGGGACGAGCAGTACTTC.

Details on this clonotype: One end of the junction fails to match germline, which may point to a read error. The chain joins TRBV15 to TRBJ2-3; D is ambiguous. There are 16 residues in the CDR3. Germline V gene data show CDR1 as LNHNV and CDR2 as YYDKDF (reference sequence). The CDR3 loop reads CATSGDCNFRTDTQYF. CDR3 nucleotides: TGTGCCACCAGCGGAGATTGTAACTTTCGCACAGATACGCAGTATTTT.

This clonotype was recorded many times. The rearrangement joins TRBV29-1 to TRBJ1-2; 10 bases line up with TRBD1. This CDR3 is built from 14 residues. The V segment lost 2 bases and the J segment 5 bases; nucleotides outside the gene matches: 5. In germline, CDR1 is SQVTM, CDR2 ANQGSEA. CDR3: CSVESDRGNYGYTF. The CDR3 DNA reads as TGCAGCGTTGAATCGGACAGGGGGAATTATGGCTACACCTTC.